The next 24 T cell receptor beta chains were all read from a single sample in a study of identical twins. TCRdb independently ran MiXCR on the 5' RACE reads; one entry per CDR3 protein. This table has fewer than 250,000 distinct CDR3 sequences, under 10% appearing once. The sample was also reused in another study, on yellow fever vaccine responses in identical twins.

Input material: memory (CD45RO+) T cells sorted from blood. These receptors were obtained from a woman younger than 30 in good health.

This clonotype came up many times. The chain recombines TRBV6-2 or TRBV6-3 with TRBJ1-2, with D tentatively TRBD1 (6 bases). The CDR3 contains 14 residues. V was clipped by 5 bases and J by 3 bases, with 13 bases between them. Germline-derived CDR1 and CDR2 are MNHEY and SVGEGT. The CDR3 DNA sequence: TGTGCCAGCAGTAACCGGGACAAGCACTATGGCTACACCTTC. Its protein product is CASSNRDKHYGYTF.

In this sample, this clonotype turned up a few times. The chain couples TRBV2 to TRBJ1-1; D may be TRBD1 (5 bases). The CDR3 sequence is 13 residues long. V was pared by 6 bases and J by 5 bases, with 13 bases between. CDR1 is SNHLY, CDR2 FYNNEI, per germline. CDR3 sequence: CASRPDGGTEAFF. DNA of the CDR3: TGTGCCAGCAGACCCGACGGGGGGACTGAAGCTTTCTTT.

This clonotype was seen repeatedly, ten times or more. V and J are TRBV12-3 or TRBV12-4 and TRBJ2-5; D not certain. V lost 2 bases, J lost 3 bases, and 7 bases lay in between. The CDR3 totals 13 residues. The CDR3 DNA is TGTGCCAGCAGTTTACAGGCCGAAGAGACCCAGTACTTC. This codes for CASSLQAEETQYF.

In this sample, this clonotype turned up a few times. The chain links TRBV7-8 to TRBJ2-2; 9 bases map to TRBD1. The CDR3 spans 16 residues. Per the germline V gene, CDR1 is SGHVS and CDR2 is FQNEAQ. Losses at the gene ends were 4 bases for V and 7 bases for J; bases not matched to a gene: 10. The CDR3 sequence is CASSYQQGARDGELFF. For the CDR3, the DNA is TGTGCCAGCAGCTACCAACAGGGGGCGAGGGACGGGGAGCTGTTTTTT.

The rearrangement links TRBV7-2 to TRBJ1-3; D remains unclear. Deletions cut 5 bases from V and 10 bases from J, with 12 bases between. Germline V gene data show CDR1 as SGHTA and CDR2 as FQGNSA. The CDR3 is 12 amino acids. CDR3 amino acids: CASSLNSDTIYF. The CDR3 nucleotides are TGTGCCAGCAGCCTCAACTCCGATACCATATATTTT. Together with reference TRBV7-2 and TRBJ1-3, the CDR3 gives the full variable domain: GAGVSQSPSNKVTEKGKDVELRCDPISGHTALYWYRQSLGQGLEFLIYFQGNSAPDKSGLPSDRFSAERTGGSVSTLTIQRTQQEDSAVYLCASSLNSDTIYFGEGSWLTVV.

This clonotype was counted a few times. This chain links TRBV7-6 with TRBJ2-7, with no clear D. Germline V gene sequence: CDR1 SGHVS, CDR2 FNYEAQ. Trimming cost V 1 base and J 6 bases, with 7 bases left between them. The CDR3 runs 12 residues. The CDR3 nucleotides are TGTGCCAGCAGCTTAGGTGGAGCCGAGCAGTACTTC. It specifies CASSLGGAEQYF.

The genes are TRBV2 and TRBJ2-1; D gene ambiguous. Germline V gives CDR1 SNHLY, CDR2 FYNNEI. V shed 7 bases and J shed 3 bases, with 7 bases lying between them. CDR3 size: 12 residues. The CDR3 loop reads CASTIRYNEQFF. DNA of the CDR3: TGTGCCAGCACCATCCGCTACAATGAGCAGTTCTTC.

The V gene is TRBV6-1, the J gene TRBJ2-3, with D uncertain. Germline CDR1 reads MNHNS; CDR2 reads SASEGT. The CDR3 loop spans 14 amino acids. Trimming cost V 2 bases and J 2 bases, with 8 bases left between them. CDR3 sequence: CASSERLSTDTQYF. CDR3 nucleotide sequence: TGTGCCAGCAGTGAACGACTGTCCACAGATACGCAGTATTTT.

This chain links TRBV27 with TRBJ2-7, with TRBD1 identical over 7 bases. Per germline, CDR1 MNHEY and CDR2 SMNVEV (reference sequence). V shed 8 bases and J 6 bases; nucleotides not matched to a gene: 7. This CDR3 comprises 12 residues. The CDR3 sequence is CASGRYRGEQYF. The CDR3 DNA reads TGTGCCAGCGGACGTTACAGGGGCGAGCAGTACTTC.

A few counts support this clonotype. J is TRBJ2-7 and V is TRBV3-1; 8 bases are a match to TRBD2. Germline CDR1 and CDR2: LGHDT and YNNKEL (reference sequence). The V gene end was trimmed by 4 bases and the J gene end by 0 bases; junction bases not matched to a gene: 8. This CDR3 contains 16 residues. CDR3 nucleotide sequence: TGTGCCAGCAGCCTCTCTCGGGGGGGGTACTCCTACGAGCAGTACTTC. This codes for CASSLSRGGYSYEQYF.

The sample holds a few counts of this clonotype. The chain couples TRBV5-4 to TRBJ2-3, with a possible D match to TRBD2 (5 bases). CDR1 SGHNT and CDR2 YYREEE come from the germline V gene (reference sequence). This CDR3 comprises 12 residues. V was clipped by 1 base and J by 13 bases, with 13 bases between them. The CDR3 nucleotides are TGTGCCAGCAGCTTGCGCGGGCTGAGGGAGTATTTT. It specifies CASSLRGLREYF.

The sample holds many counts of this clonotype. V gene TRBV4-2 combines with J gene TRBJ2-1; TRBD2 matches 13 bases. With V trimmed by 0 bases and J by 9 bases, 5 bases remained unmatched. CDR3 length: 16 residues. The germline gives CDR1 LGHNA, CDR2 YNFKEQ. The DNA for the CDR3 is TGTGCCAGCAGCCAAGAACGGACTAGCGGGGGAATTGAGCAGTTCTTC. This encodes CASSQERTSGGIEQFF.

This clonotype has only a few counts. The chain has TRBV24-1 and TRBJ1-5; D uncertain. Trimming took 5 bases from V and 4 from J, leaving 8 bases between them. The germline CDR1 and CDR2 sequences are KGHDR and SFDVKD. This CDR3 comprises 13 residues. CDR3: CATSVASNQPQHF. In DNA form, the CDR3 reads TGTGCCACCAGTGTAGCTTCTAATCAGCCCCAGCATTTT.

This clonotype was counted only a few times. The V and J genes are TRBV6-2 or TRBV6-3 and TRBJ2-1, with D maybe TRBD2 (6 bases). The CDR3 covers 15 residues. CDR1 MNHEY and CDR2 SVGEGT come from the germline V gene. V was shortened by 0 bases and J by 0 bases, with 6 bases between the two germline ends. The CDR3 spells CASSYSGSSYNEQFF. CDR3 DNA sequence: TGTGCCAGCAGTTACTCCGGGAGCTCCTACAATGAGCAGTTCTTC.

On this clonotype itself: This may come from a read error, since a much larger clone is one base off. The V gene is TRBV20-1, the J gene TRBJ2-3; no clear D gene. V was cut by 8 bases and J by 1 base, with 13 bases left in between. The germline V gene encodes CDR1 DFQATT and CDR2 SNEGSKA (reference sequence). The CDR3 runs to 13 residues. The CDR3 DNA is TGCAGTTTCGAGTGGGAAGGCACAGATACGCAGTATTTT. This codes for CSFEWEGTDTQYF.

The CDR3 region has the DNA TGTGCCAGCAGGACAGGGTTAAGCACCGGGGAGCTGTTTTTT. This sequence encodes CASRTGLSTGELFF. V usage is TRBV7-9 and J usage is TRBJ2-2, with 7 bases identical to TRBD1. Germline CDR1 is SEHNR and CDR2 is FQNEAQ (reference sequence). The CDR3 loop spans 14 amino acids. Germline trimming cut 6 bases from V and 4 bases from J; bases unmatched to any gene: 5.

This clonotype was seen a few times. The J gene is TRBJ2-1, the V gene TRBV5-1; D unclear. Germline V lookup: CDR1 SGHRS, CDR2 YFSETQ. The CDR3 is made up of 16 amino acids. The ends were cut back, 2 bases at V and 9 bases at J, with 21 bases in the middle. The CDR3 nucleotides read TGCGCCAGCAGCTTTTCCTCCAACCCATCATTAGGTGAGCAGTTCTTC. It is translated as CASSFSSNPSLGEQFF.

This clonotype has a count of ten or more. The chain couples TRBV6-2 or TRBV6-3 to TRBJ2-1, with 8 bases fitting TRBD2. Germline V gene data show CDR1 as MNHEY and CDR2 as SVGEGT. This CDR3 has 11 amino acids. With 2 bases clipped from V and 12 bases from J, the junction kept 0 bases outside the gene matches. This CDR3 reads CASSYGTRQFF. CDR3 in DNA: TGTGCCAGCAGTTACGGGACTAGGCAGTTCTTC.

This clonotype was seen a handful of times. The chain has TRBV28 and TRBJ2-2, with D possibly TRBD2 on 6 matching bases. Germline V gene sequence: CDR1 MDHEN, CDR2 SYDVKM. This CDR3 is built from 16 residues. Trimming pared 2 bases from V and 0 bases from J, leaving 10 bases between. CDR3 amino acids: CASSLRSGANTGELFF. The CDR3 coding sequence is TGTGCCAGCAGTTTAAGGTCGGGGGCGAACACCGGGGAGCTGTTTTTT.

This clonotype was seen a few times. The CDR3 reads CASSQDLISLAGRGPGELFF. CDR3 bases: TGCGCCAGCAGCCAAGATCTAATATCCTTAGCGGGCAGAGGACCCGGGGAGCTGTTTTTT. V and J are TRBV4-3 and TRBJ2-2, with 7 bases fitting TRBD2. The CDR3 sequence is 20 residues long. Germline loops: CDR1 LGHNA, CDR2 YSLEER. The V gene end was trimmed by 0 bases and the J gene end by 6 bases; junction bases not matched to a gene: 19.

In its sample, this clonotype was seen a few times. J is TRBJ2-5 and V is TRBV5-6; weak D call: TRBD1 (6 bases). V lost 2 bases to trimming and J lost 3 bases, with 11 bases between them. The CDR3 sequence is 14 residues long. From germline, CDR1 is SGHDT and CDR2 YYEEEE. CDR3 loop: CASSLQGREETQYF. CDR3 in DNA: TGTGCCAGCAGCTTACAGGGTAGGGAAGAGACCCAGTACTTC. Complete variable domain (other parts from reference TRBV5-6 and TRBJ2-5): DAGVTQSPTHLIKTRGQQVTLRCSPKSGHDTVSWYQQALGQGPQFIFQYYEEEERQRGNFPDRFSGHQFPNYSSELNVNALLLGDSALYLCASSLQGREETQYFGPGTRLLVL.

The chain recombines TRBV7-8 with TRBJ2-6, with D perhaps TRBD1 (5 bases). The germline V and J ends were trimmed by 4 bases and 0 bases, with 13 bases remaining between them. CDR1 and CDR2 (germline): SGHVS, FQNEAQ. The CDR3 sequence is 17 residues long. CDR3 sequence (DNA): TGTGCCAGCAGCTCACAGGAACCTGACTCTGGGGCCAACGTCCTGACTTTC. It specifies CASSSQEPDSGANVLTF.

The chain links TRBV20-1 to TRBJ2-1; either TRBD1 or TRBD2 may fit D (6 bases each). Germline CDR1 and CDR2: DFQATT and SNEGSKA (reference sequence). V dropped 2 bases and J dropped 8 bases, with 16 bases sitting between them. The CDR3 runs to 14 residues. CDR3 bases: TGCAGTGCTAGAAGGGCGGGAAAGGGGGATGAGCAGTTCTTC. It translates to CSARRAGKGDEQFF.

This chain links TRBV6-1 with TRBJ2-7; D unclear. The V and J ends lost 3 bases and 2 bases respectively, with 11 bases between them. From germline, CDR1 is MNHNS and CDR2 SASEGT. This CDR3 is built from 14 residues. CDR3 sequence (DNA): TGTGCCAGCAGTGACCCCGGTCCCACCTACGAGCAGTACTTC. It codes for CASSDPGPTYEQYF.